The 14 T cell receptor beta chains given below trace back to one sample, sequenced in a study of shared clonotypes between healthy human individuals. This table comes from immunoSEQ multiplex PCR, and its TCRdb copy is limited to in-frame clones, with some not included. Altogether fewer than 1.8 million clones are present, approximately 98.5% being singletons, with the ten largest covering 0.3% to 0.45%. Sequencing used naive CD4+ T cells sorted from blood. Subset described: CD45RA+ positively selected. The receptors shown here come from a man younger than 45 in good health.

This chain uses TRBV18 with TRBJ1-3, with a possible D match to TRBD1 (6 bases). The V end lost 4 bases, the J end lost 1 base, and 11 bases lay between the germline ends. The CDR3 sequence is 15 residues long. Germline CDR1 KGHSH, CDR2 LQKENI. CDR3 DNA sequence: TGTGCCAGCTCACAAGAACAGGGTTCTGGAAACACCATATATTTT. Protein: CASSQEQGSGNTIYF. The variable domain in full, completed from reference TRBV18 and TRBJ1-3, reads NAGVMQNPRHLVRRRGQEARLRCSPMKGHSHVYWYRQLPEEGLKFMVYLQKENIIDESGMPKERFSAEFPKEGPSILRIQQVVRGDSAAYFCASSQEQGSGNTIYFGEGSWLTVV.

The CDR3 loop reads CASSKGAGTYEQYF. CDR3 DNA sequence: TGTGCCAGCAGCAAAGGGGCGGGGACCTACGAGCAGTACTTC. The chain recombines TRBV21-1 with TRBJ2-7; TRBD2, as called in the table, went unchecked against the DNA. TRBV21-1 is a documented pseudogene. The CDR3 length is 14 residues.

CDR3 amino acids: CASNIAGVRTGELFF. The CDR3 DNA follows: TGTGCCAGCAACATAGCGGGAGTAAGGACCGGGGAGCTGTTTTTT. This chain uses TRBV7-9 with TRBJ2-2; 9 nucleotides match TRBD2. Trimming at V came to 7 bases and at J to 5 bases, leaving 8 bases not matched to a gene. This CDR3 comprises 15 residues. Germline-derived CDR1 and CDR2 are SEHNR and FQNEAQ (reference sequence).

The chain carries TRBV9 and TRBJ2-2; TRBD1 aligns across 8 bases. The V gene end was trimmed by 3 bases and the J gene end by 6 bases; junction bases not matched to a gene: 4. Looked up from germline, CDR1 is SGDLS and CDR2 is YYNGEE. The CDR3 extends over 14 amino acids. The CDR3 loop reads CASSADRGAGELFF. For the CDR3, the DNA is TGTGCCAGCAGCGCCGACAGGGGTGCCGGGGAGCTGTTTTTT.

The chain combines TRBV28 with TRBJ2-7; TRBD2 aligns across 9 bases. The CDR3 is 14 amino acids. Germline V gene lookup returns CDR1 MDHEN and CDR2 SYDVKM. With 5 bases clipped from V and 3 bases from J, the junction kept 5 bases outside the gene matches. CDR3 DNA sequence: TGTGCCAGCAGTCCGCCGACTAGCGGCTACGAGCAGTACTTC. Protein product: CASSPPTSGYEQYF.

The chain uses TRBV28 and TRBJ1-5; D gene unclear. Germline CDR1 reads MDHEN; CDR2 reads SYDVKM. This CDR3 comprises 15 residues. V dropped 5 bases and J dropped 2 bases, with 13 bases sitting between them. CDR3 sequence: CASSPPDGGNQPQHF. CDR3 in DNA: TGTGCCAGCAGTCCGCCAGATGGTGGCAATCAGCCCCAGCATTTT.

V usage is TRBV7-6 and J usage is TRBJ2-5, with 8 bases matching TRBD1. Germline assignment: CDR1 SGHVS and CDR2 FNYEAQ. The V and J ends lost 3 bases and 3 bases, in that order; junction bases with no gene match: 6. This CDR3 comprises 15 residues. For the CDR3, the DNA is TGTGCCAGCAGCTTCCTAGGACAGGGCGAAGAGACCCAGTACTTC. It encodes CASSFLGQGEETQYF.

The chain recombines TRBV28 with TRBJ2-7; 7 bases align to TRBD1. This CDR3 contains 14 residues. V lost 3 bases, J lost 2 bases, and 4 bases stayed unmatched. The germline V gene encodes CDR1 MDHEN and CDR2 SYDVKM. Here the CDR3 DNA reads TGTGCCAGCAGTTTCTTGGGACAGACCTACGAGCAGTACTTC. This sequence encodes CASSFLGQTYEQYF.

The CDR3 sequence is CASYSLTWPQHF. In DNA form, the CDR3 reads TGTGCCAGTTACTCCTTAACCTGGCCCCAGCATTTT. This chain joins TRBV25-1 and TRBJ1-5; D remains unclear. The V gene lost 9 bases and the J gene lost 9 bases, with 15 bases spanning the gap. The CDR3 sequence is 12 residues long. Per the germline V gene, CDR1 is MGHDK and CDR2 is SYGVNS.

CDR3 nucleotides: TGCGCCAGCAAGATAGCGGGAGACAACTACAATGAGCAGTTCTTC. This codes for CASKIAGDNYNEQFF. The chain carries TRBV5-1 and TRBJ2-1; 9 bases are a match to TRBD2. J was trimmed by 3 bases and V by 6 bases; bases with no gene match: 7. The length of the CDR3 is 15 residues. Germline V lookup: CDR1 SGHRS, CDR2 YFSETQ.

The chain links TRBV12-5 to TRBJ2-5; 8 nucleotides align to TRBD2. The trim removed 2 bases at V and 1 base at J, leaving 3 bases unmatched. The CDR3 covers 15 residues. The germline V gene encodes CDR1 LGHNT and CDR2 FRNRAP. CDR3 coding DNA: TGTGCTAGTGGTTTGAGACTAGCGACCCAAGAGACCCAGTACTTC. This sequence encodes CASGLRLATQETQYF.

The genes are TRBV27 and TRBJ2-4; D assignment may be TRBD1 or TRBD2 (5 bases each). The CDR3 consists of 15 residues. V was pared by 6 bases and J by 6 bases, with 18 bases between. Germline CDR1 MNHEY, CDR2 SMNVEV (reference sequence). The CDR3 DNA is TGTGCCAGCAGCCTTTCCGGGGCTCGAGGAAACATTCAGTACTTC. Protein: CASSLSGARGNIQYF.

J is TRBJ2-6 and V is TRBV27; the D gene is possibly TRBD2 (6 bases). Trimming cost V 9 bases and J 2 bases, with 23 bases left between them. This CDR3 spans 18 amino acids. Germline V gene sequence: CDR1 MNHEY, CDR2 SMNVEV (reference sequence). DNA for the CDR3: TGTGCCAGTAAACCATTTGCGGGGCGGAACACTGGGGCCAACGTCCTGACTTTC. Its translation: CASKPFAGRNTGANVLTF.

V and J are TRBV28 and TRBJ2-7; D may be TRBD2 (5 bases). The CDR3 loop spans 15 amino acids. Trimming shortened V by 3 bases and J by 3 bases, and 15 bases separated the two germline ends. Germline V CDR1 and CDR2: MDHEN, SYDVKM. The CDR3 region is CASSLDGGVSYEQYF. The CDR3 DNA sequence: TGTGCCAGCAGTTTGGATGGAGGAGTTAGCTACGAGCAGTACTTC.